Following are 24 T cell receptor beta chains from one sample sequenced in a study of PD-L1 blockade in urothelial cancer. TCRdb's copy holds only in-frame clones and misses some; the assay was immunoSEQ multiplex PCR. This table has roughly 76,000 clones, approximately 90% appearing once. Time point described: peripheral blood 6 weeks after treatment start. Here the sequenced sample was PBMCs, taken around atezolizumab (anti-PD-L1) treatment. The source is a woman older than 75 with urothelial cancer.

This chain connects TRBV19 to TRBJ2-1; 14 bases agree with TRBD2. Per germline, CDR1 LNHDA and CDR2 SQIVND (reference sequence). Trimming took 3 bases from V and 7 from J; bases not matched to a gene: 5. This CDR3 is built from 16 residues. The CDR3 loop reads CASSMGLAGARNEQFF. The CDR3 DNA follows: TGTGCCAGTAGTATGGGACTAGCGGGAGCTCGAAATGAGCAGTTCTTC.

The chain combines TRBV28 with TRBJ1-2, with D perhaps matching TRBD1 (5 bases). Between the trimmed V and J ends, which lost 4 bases and 7 bases, there was a span of 16 bases. The CDR3 length is 14 residues. Germline V CDR1 and CDR2: MDHEN, SYDVKM. Here the CDR3 DNA reads TGTGCCAGCAGTTCCCTGAGTGGAGGGGTTGGCTACACCTTC. It translates to CASSSLSGGVGYTF.

The chain is built from TRBV7-9 and TRBJ2-7; 8 positions agree with TRBD1. Per the germline V gene, CDR1 is SEHNR and CDR2 is FQNEAQ (reference sequence). The CDR3 sequence is 15 residues long. J gave up 12 bases and V 5 bases, and 18 bases lay outside the gene matches. The CDR3 coding sequence is TGTGCCAGCAGCCAAAGCTCGGGGACAGGCGGCAAGGGGTACTTC. Its protein product is CASSQSSGTGGKGYF.

This clone was detected only a few times. The chain employs TRBV5-4 and TRBJ2-1; 14 bases are shared with TRBD2. V shed 2 bases and J 0 bases; nucleotides not matched to a gene: 7. The germline gives CDR1 SGHNT, CDR2 YYREEE (reference sequence). CDR3 length equals 19 residues. Written as DNA, the CDR3 is TGTGCCAGCAGCTTACCGGGACTAGCGGGAGCCCCCTCCTACAATGAGCAGTTCTTC. It codes for CASSLPGLAGAPSYNEQFF.

This clone was counted a few times. The chain carries TRBV19 and TRBJ2-7; possibly TRBD1 for D (5 bases). The CDR3 is 12 residues long. Germline CDR1 reads LNHDA; CDR2 reads SQIVND (reference sequence). V was clipped by 3 bases and J by 6 bases, with 9 bases between them. The CDR3 sequence: CASSIQGSEQYF. Written as DNA, the CDR3 is TGTGCCAGTAGTATCCAGGGAAGCGAGCAGTACTTC. Complete variable domain (other parts from reference TRBV19 and TRBJ2-7): DGGITQSPKYLFRKEGQNVTLSCEQNLNHDAMYWYRQDPGQGLRLIYYSQIVNDFQKGDIAEGYSVSREKKESFPLTVTSAQKNPTAFYLCASSIQGSEQYFGPGTRLTVT.

The V and J genes are TRBV6-6 and TRBJ1-3; no firm D call. Germline V gene sequence: CDR1 MNHNY, CDR2 SVGAGI (reference sequence). V gave up 1 base and J gave up 5 bases, with 9 bases separating them. This CDR3 is 14 amino acids long. The CDR3 region is CASSYLSIRNTIYF. CDR3 nucleotide sequence: TGTGCCAGCAGTTACTTATCTATCCGAAACACCATATATTTT.

The J gene is TRBJ2-5, the V gene TRBV7-3; no firm D call. V lost 1 base to trimming and J lost 2 bases, with 8 bases between them. Per germline, CDR1 SGHTA and CDR2 FQGTGA. This CDR3 comprises 14 residues. This chain's CDR3 is CASSLMAGQETQYF. For the CDR3, the DNA is TGTGCCAGCAGCTTAATGGCAGGTCAAGAGACCCAGTACTTC.

This chain uses TRBV15 with TRBJ1-5; no reliable D call. The V gene lost 0 bases and the J gene lost 6 bases, with 15 bases spanning the gap. The CDR3 totals 16 residues. The germline CDR1 and CDR2 sequences are LNHNV and YYDKDF (reference sequence). The CDR3 nucleotides are TGTGCCACCAGCAGAGATCGGGCGGGTATCGGTCAGCCCCAGCATTTT. This codes for CATSRDRAGIGQPQHF.

V gene TRBV5-1 combines with J gene TRBJ2-3; 9 bases line up with TRBD2. Germline CDR1 reads SGHRS; CDR2 reads YFSETQ. The junction had 1 base not matched to a gene; V was cut back by 0 bases and J by 2 bases. The CDR3 is made up of 15 amino acids. The CDR3, as DNA: TGCGCCAGCAGCTTGGCTAGCGGGAACACAGATACGCAGTATTTT. Translation: CASSLASGNTDTQYF.

J is TRBJ2-7 and V is TRBV5-1; 7 bases fit TRBD1. Germline CDR1 and CDR2: SGHRS and YFSETQ. CDR3 length: 14 amino acids. V lost 4 bases to trimming and J lost 5 bases; unmatched junction nucleotides: 9. CDR3 in amino acids: CASSPGTEKDEQYF. CDR3 DNA sequence: TGCGCCAGCAGCCCCGGGACAGAGAAGGACGAGCAGTACTTC. The complete variable domain, with remaining parts taken from reference TRBV5-1 and TRBJ2-7, reads KAGVTQTPRYLIKTRGQQVTLSCSPISGHRSVSWYQQTPGQGLQFLFEYFSETQRNKGNFPGRFSGRQFSNSRSEMNVSTLELGDSALYLCASSPGTEKDEQYFGPGTRLTVT.

V usage is TRBV14 and J usage is TRBJ1-2, with 8 bases identical to TRBD1. CDR1 is SGHDN, CDR2 FVKESK, per germline. The CDR3 has 14 residues. The V gene end was trimmed by 5 bases and the J gene end by 1 base; junction bases not matched to a gene: 3. The CDR3 sequence: CASSSQGVNYGYTF. In DNA, the CDR3 is TGTGCCAGCAGCTCACAGGGGGTTAACTATGGCTACACCTTC.

This clone has just one count. As DNA, the CDR3 is TGTGCCTGGAGTAGTAGCGGACCCTACAATGAGCAGTTCTTC. Translated, it gives CAWSSSGPYNEQFF. This sequence joins TRBV30 and TRBJ2-1, with D possibly TRBD2 on 6 matching bases. In germline, CDR1 is GTSNPN, CDR2 SVGIG (reference sequence). V lost 2 bases and J 2 bases, leaving 10 bases between the germline ends. CDR3 length equals 14 residues.

The chain links TRBV10-3 to TRBJ2-1, with D possibly being TRBD2 (5 bases). Germline assignment: CDR1 ENHRY and CDR2 SYGVKD. Trimming removed 10 bases from V and 6 bases from J, with 10 bases in between. This CDR3 contains 11 residues. DNA of the CDR3: TGTGCCACCGCTCGGGGCAATGAGCAGTTCTTC. Protein product: CATARGNEQFF.

The gene calls are TRBV18 and TRBJ2-5; D unresolved. Germline CDR1 reads KGHSH; CDR2 reads LQKENI. The CDR3 consists of 13 residues. V was cut by 10 bases and J by 2 bases, with 14 bases left in between. The CDR3 region has the DNA TGTGCCACCTCCCCCCAGTTACAAGAGACCCAGTACTTC. Translation: CATSPQLQETQYF.

The rearrangement uses TRBV18 and TRBJ2-1; 10 positions agree with TRBD2. Germline CDR1 and CDR2: KGHSH and LQKENI. Trimming at V came to 3 bases and at J to 3 bases, leaving 5 bases not matched to a gene. The CDR3 has 16 residues. In nucleotides, the CDR3 is TGTGCCAGCTCACCGGAAAGACTAGCGGGCTACAATGAGCAGTTCTTC. This sequence encodes CASSPERLAGYNEQFF.

V is TRBV11-1 and J is TRBJ1-2, with D tentatively TRBD1 (5 bases). Trimming removed 3 bases from V and 3 bases from J, with 11 bases in between. CDR1 is SGHAT and CDR2 is FQDESV in the germline V gene (reference sequence). This CDR3 has 14 amino acids. CDR3 nucleotides: TGTGCCAGCAGCTTCCCAGGGTTGGACTATGGCTACACCTTC. Translating gives CASSFPGLDYGYTF.

The chain couples TRBV28 to TRBJ2-5, with 10 bases fitting TRBD2. Looked up from germline, CDR1 is MDHEN and CDR2 is SYDVKM. The CDR3 is made up of 15 amino acids. The trim removed 5 bases at V and 2 bases at J, leaving 5 bases unmatched. CDR3 in amino acids: CASSLTGLAQETQYF. CDR3 bases: TGTGCCAGCAGTCTCACGGGACTAGCGCAAGAGACCCAGTACTTC.

V and J are TRBV25-1 and TRBJ2-1; the match to TRBD2 covers 8 bases. V trimming: 3 bases; J trimming: 0 bases; junction bases outside the gene matches: 4. CDR3 length: 16 amino acids. Germline values: CDR1 MGHDK, CDR2 SYGVNS. The CDR3 loop is CASSEAGGSSYNEQFF. In DNA, the CDR3 is TGTGCCAGCAGTGAGGCGGGGGGAAGCTCCTACAATGAGCAGTTCTTC. Combining the CDR3 with reference TRBV25-1 and TRBJ2-1 gives the whole variable domain EADIYQTPRYLVIGTGKKITLECSQTMGHDKMYWYQQDPGMELHLIHYSYGVNSTEKGDLSSESTVSRIRTEHFPLTLESARPSHTSQYLCASSEAGGSSYNEQFFGPGTRLTVL.

This clone was picked up a small number of times. This chain connects TRBV5-1 to TRBJ1-5, with 8 nucleotides matching TRBD1. CDR3 length: 14 residues. In germline, CDR1 is SGHRS, CDR2 YFSETQ. J gave up 2 bases and V 7 bases, and 5 bases lay outside the gene matches. In DNA form, the CDR3 reads TGCGCCAGCGGACAGGGTGTGGGCAATCAGCCCCAGCATTTT. This gives the protein CASGQGVGNQPQHF. The full variable domain, with the rest looked up from reference TRBV5-1 and TRBJ1-5, is KAGVTQTPRYLIKTRGQQVTLSCSPISGHRSVSWYQQTPGQGLQFLFEYFSETQRNKGNFPGRFSGRQFSNSRSEMNVSTLELGDSALYLCASGQGVGNQPQHFGDGTRLSIL.

About this clone: No conserved phenylalanine or tryptophan is present at the end of the CDR3, so a read error is the likely explanation. Because the CDR3's place on the DNA is in doubt, the DNA is left out and the CDR3 is given as listed by TCRdb. The genes are TRBV2 and TRBJ2-3; whether TRBD2, the table's D call, matches the DNA was not checked. Germline V gives CDR1 SNHLY, CDR2 FYNNEI. 11 amino acids form the CDR3, both terminal residues included. The CDR3 loop is CASSEGRVPSL.

This chain links TRBV7-9 with TRBJ1-2; 9 bases match TRBD1. Per germline, CDR1 SEHNR and CDR2 FQNEAQ (reference sequence). The V and J ends lost 5 bases and 5 bases, in that order; junction bases with no gene match: 9. The CDR3 spans 15 residues. This CDR3 reads CASSPSDRGGYGYTF. The CDR3 DNA reads as TGTGCCAGCAGCCCATCGGACAGGGGAGGATATGGCTACACCTTC.

This rearrangement joins TRBV4-1 to TRBJ2-3; D not certain. The CDR3 loop spans 14 amino acids. Per the germline V gene, CDR1 is MGHRA and CDR2 is YSYEKL. The V gene lost 1 base and the J gene lost 0 bases, with 5 bases spanning the gap. CDR3 amino acids: CASSQAGSTDTQYF. The CDR3 region has the DNA TGCGCCAGCAGCCAAGCCGGGAGCACAGATACGCAGTATTTT.

This sequence joins TRBV6-1 and TRBJ2-6; no reliable D call. Germline loops: CDR1 MNHNS, CDR2 SASEGT. This CDR3 comprises 14 residues. Deletions cut 8 bases from V and 3 bases from J, with 11 bases between. The CDR3 DNA reads TGTGCCAGCTTTTGGGCAGTTGGGGCCAACGTCCTGACTTTC. Amino acid sequence: CASFWAVGANVLTF.

The chain employs TRBV9 and TRBJ2-5; 7 positions match TRBD1. The CDR3 sequence is 15 residues long. J lost 2 bases, V lost 2 bases, and 6 bases had no gene match. Germline V gene lookup returns CDR1 SGDLS and CDR2 YYNGEE. The chain's CDR3 is CASSVDRLPQETQYF. CDR3 sequence (DNA): TGTGCCAGCAGCGTGGACAGGTTGCCTCAAGAGACCCAGTACTTC.